This T cell receptor beta chain originates from a study of Ad26.COV2.S vaccination and SARS-CoV-2 variants. Study conclusions and caveats: Individuals receiving vaccine had higher spike-specific TCR breadth than placebo recipients did. Estimates derived from TCR breadth and depth analyses may have underestimated total T cell responses. Placebo recipients and vaccine recipients were similar in non-spike TCR breadth.

This clone was counted once. Its target is unknown. The method was immunoSEQ multiplex PCR; TCRdb's version includes in-frame clones alone and lacks a portion of them. The sample includes approximately 400,000 clones, roughly nine tenths of them seen just once. CDR3 length: 13 amino acids. Per the germline V gene, CDR1 is MNHEY and CDR2 is SVGAGI. The V gene lost 10 bases and the J gene lost 3 bases, with 14 bases spanning the gap. This receptor was obtained from a human donor who had recovered from COVID-19. V and J are TRBV6-5 and TRBJ2-3, with a tentative D call TRBD1 (6 bases). The sample in question was peripheral blood, obtained after recovery from COVID-19. The CDR3 loop reads CAISKDSTDTQYF. CDR3 coding DNA: TGTGCCATCTCAAAGGACAGTACAGATACGCAGTATTTT.